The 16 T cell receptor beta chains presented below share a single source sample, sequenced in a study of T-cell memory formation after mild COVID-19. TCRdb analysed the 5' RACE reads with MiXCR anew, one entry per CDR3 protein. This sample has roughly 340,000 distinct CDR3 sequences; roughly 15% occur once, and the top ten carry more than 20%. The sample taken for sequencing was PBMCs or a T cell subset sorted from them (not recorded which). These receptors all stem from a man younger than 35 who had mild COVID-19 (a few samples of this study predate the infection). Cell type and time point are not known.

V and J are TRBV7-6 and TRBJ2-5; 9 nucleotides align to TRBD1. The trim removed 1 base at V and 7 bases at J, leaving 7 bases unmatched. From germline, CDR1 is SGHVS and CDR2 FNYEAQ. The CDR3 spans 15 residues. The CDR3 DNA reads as TGTGCCAGCAGCTTAGACAGGGGGCGCGAAGTGACCCAGTACTTC. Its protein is CASSLDRGREVTQYF.

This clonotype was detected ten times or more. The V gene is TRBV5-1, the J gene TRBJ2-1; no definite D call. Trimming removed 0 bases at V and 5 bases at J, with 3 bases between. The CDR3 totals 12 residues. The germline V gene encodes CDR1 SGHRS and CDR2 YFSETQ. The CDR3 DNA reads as TGCGCCAGCAGCTTGGATAACAATGAGCAGTTCTTC. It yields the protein CASSLDNNEQFF.

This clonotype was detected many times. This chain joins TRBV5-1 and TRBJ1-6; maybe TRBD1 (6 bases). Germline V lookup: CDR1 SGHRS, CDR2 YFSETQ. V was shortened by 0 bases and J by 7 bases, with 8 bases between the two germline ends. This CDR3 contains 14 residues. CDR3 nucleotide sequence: TGCGCCAGCAGCTTGGAGGGGGGAAATTCACCCCTCCACTTT. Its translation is CASSLEGGNSPLHF.

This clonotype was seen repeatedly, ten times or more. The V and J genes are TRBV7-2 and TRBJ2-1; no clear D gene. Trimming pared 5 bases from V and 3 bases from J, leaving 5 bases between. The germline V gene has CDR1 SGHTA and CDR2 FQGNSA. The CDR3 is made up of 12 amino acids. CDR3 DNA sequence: TGTGCCAGCAGCCCTGACTACAATGAGCAGTTCTTC. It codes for CASSPDYNEQFF.

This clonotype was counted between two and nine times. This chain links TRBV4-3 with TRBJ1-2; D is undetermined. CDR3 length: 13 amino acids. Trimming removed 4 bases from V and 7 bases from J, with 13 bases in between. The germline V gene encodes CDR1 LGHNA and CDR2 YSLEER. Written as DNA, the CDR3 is TGCGCCAGCAGCCCTCACGGAGCCGGTGGCTACACCTTC. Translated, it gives CASSPHGAGGYTF.

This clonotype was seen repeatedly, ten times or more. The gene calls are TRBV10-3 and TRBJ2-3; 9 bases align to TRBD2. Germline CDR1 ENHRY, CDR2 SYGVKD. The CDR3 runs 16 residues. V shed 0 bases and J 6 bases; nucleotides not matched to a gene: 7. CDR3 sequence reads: CAISESQRGARDTQYF. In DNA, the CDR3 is TGTGCCATCAGTGAGTCCCAGCGGGGGGCAAGGGATACGCAGTATTTT.

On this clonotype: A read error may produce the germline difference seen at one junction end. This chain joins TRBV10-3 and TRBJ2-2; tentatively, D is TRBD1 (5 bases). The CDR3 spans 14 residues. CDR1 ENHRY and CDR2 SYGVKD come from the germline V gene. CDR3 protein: CAVRPGSPREELFF. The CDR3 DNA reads TGTGCCGTCAGACCAGGGTCCCCCAGGGAGGAGCTGTTTTTT.

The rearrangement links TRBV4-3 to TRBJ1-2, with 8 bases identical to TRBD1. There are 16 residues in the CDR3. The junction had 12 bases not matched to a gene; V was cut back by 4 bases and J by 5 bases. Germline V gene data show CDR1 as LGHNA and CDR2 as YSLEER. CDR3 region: CASSRVLFGQGYGYTF. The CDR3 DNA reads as TGCGCCAGCAGCCGGGTACTCTTCGGACAGGGATATGGCTACACCTTC.

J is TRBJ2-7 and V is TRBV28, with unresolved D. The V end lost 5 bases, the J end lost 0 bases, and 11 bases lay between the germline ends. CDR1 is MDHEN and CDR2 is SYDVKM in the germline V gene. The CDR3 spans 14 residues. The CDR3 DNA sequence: TGTGCCAGCAGTCCGATAGACATCTCCTACGAGCAGTACGTC. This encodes CASSPIDISYEQYV.

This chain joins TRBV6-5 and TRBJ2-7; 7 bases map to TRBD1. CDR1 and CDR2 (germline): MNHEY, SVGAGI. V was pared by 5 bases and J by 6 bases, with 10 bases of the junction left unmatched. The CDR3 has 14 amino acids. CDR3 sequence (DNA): TGTGCCAGCAGTCCACGTACAGGGGTGGGCGAGCAGTACGTC. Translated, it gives CASSPRTGVGEQYV.

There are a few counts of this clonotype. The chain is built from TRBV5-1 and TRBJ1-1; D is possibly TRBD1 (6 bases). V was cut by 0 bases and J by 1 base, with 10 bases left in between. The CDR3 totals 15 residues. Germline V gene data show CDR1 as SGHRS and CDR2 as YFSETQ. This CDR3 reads CASSLEPGANTEAFF. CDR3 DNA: TGCGCCAGCAGCTTGGAGCCAGGGGCGAACACTGAAGCTTTCTTT. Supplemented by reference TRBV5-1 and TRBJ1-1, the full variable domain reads KAGVTQTPRYLIKTRGQQVTLSCSPISGHRSVSWYQQTPGQGLQFLFEYFSETQRNKGNFPGRFSGRQFSNSRSEMNVSTLELGDSALYLCASSLEPGANTEAFFGQGTRLTVV.

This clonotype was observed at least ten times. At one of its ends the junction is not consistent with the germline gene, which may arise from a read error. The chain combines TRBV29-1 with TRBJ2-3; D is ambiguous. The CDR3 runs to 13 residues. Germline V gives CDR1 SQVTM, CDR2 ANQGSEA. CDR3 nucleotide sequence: TGCAGCGTTGTATCACATGAGAAAGATGCGCAGTATTTT. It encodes CSVVSHEKDAQYF.

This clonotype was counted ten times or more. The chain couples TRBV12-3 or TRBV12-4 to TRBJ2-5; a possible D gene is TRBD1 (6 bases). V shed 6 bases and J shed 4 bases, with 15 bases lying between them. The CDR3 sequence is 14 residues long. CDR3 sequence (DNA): TGTGCCAGCAGCTACCCCCGGGACACAGAGACCCAGTACTTC. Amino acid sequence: CASSYPRDTETQYF.

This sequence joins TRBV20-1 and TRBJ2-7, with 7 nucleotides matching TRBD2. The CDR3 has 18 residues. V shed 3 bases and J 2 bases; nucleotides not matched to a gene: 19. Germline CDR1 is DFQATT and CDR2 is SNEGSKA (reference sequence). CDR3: CSARRGSWRGSSPYEQYF. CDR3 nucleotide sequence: TGCAGTGCTAGGAGAGGGTCTTGGCGGGGGAGCTCCCCCTACGAGCAGTACTTC.

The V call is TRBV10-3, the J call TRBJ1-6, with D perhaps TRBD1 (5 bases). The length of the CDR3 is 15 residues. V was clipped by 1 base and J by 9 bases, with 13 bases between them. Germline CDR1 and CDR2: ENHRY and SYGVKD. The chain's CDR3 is CAISELGVGSSPLHF. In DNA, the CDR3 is TGTGCCATCAGTGAGTTAGGGGTGGGGTCTTCACCCCTCCACTTT.

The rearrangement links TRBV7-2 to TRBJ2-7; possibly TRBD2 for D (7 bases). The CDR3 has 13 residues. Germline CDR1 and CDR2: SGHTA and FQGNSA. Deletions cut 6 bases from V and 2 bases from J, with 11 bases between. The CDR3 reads CASRRGGAYEQYF. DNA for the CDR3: TGTGCCAGCAGGAGGGGGGGCGCCTACGAGCAGTACTTC.